This T cell receptor beta chain was obtained from a study of cytomegalovirus exposure and HLA in healthy donors. Regarding the study as a whole: For most TCR sequences rarity was the rule, although some public TCRs occurred in many donors.

V lost 1 base and J lost 6, with 17 bases in between. CDR1 SEHNR and CDR2 FQNEAQ come from the germline V gene (reference sequence). CDR3 length: 16 amino acids. As to this clone: The antigen remains undetermined.

TCRdb's copy holds only in-frame clones and misses some; the assay was immunoSEQ multiplex PCR. The sample records 65,000 or so clones, around 96% being singletons. This sequence originates from a man aged 18 to 35 in good health and CMV-seropositive. The chain has TRBV7-9 and TRBJ2-3; TRBD1 might be the D (5 bases). Sequencing was done on a sample of PBMCs. CDR3 region: CASSLGSGLMSDTQYF. As DNA, the CDR3 is TGTGCCAGCAGCTTAGGGTCAGGGCTAATGTCGGATACGCAGTATTTT.